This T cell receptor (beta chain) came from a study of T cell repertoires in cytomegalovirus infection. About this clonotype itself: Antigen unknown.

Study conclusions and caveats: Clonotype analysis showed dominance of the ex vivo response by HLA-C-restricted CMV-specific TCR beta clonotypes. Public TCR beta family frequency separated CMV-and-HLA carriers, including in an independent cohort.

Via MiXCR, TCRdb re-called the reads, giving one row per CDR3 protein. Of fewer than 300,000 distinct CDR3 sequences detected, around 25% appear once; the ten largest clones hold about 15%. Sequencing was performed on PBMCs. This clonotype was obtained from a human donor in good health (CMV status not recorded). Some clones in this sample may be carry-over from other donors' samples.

CDR3 sequence (DNA): TGTGCCAGCAGCCTGTCCAGTCCCACAGATACGCAGTATTTT. It is translated as CASSLSSPTDTQYF. This chain links TRBV7-2 with TRBJ2-3; D is uncertain. The CDR3 runs to 14 residues. V was clipped by 5 bases and J by 2 bases, with 11 bases between them. The germline V gene has CDR1 SGHTA and CDR2 FQGNSA.